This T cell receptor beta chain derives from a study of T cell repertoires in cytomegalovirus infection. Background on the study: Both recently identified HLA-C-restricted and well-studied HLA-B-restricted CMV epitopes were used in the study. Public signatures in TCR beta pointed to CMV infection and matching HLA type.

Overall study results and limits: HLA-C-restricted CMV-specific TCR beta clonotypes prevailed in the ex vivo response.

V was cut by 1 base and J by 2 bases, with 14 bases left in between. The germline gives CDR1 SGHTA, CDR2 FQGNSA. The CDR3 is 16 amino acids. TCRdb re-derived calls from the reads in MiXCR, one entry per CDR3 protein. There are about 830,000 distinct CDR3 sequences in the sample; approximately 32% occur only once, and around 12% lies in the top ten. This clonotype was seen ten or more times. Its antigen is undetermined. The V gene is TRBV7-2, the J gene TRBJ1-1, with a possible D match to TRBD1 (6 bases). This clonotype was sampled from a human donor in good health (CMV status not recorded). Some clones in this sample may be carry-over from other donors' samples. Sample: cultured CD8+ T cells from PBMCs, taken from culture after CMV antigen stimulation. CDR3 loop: CASSLGLQGTNTEAFF. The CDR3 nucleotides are TGTGCCAGCAGCTTAGGATTGCAGGGGACAAACACTGAAGCTTTCTTT.